These 28 T cell receptor beta chains share one sample of origin, sequenced in a study of blood T cell repertoires in COVID-19. Data came from immunoSEQ multiplex PCR; TCRdb stores just in-frame clones and leaves some out. In the table there are approximately 90,000 clones, about 80% of which are singletons. Input material: peripheral blood. These receptors all stem from a woman of 80 years or more with acute or convalescent COVID-19.

This sequence joins TRBV6-2 or TRBV6-3 and TRBJ2-7, with TRBD2 matching 9 bases. V lost 5 bases to trimming and J lost 2 bases; unmatched junction nucleotides: 13. The CDR3 consists of 17 residues. CDR1 and CDR2 (germline): MNHEY, SVGEGT. The CDR3 region is CASSPRPGTSKTYEQYF. For the CDR3, the DNA is TGTGCCAGCAGTCCACGGCCCGGGACTAGCAAAACCTACGAGCAGTACTTC.

The chain combines TRBV5-4 with TRBJ1-1; 9 positions match TRBD1. The CDR3 has 15 residues. Germline CDR1 is SGHNT and CDR2 is YYREEE (reference sequence). Trimming cost V 3 bases and J 4 bases; bases outside gene matches: 7. CDR3 sequence reads: CASSSRTGAGTEAFF. CDR3 nucleotides: TGTGCCAGCAGCTCCCGGACAGGGGCCGGCACTGAAGCTTTCTTT.

CDR3 nucleotides: TGTGCCTGGAGTATGACTAGCGGCAATGAGCAGTTCTTC. Translating it yields CAWSMTSGNEQFF. The chain links TRBV30 to TRBJ2-1; 9 bases match TRBD2. CDR3 length: 13 amino acids. Germline V gene data show CDR1 as GTSNPN and CDR2 as SVGIG (reference sequence). V shed 2 bases and J 6 bases; nucleotides not matched to a gene: 2.

J is TRBJ2-1 and V is TRBV7-6; 7 nucleotides agree with TRBD2. The CDR3 runs to 17 residues. V shed 1 base and J 0 bases; nucleotides not matched to a gene: 6. CDR1 is SGHVS and CDR2 is FNYEAQ in the germline V gene. This CDR3 reads CASSLVAAGNSYNEQFF. In DNA, the CDR3 is TGTGCCAGCAGCTTAGTTGCAGCGGGGAACTCCTACAATGAGCAGTTCTTC.

The V and J genes are TRBV10-3 and TRBJ1-6; 12 bases align to TRBD1. Trimming cost V 5 bases and J 0 bases; bases outside gene matches: 8. This CDR3 region has 19 residues. From germline, CDR1 is ENHRY and CDR2 SYGVKD. The CDR3 coding sequence is TGTGCCATCAGTAATAAGAGGGACAGGGGGCCCTCCTATAATTCACCCCTCCACTTT. It yields the protein CAISNKRDRGPSYNSPLHF.

This clone showed up just a few times. V is TRBV27 and J is TRBJ2-1; TRBD1 aligns across 7 bases. This CDR3 has 12 amino acids. CDR1 is MNHEY and CDR2 is SMNVEV in the germline V gene (reference sequence). The junction had 11 bases not matched to a gene; V was cut back by 6 bases and J by 15 bases. CDR3 in amino acids: CASRGFGTAAFF. In nucleotides, the CDR3 is TGTGCCAGCAGAGGATTCGGGACAGCCGCGTTCTTC.

This sequence joins TRBV30 and TRBJ2-3; D may be TRBD2 (6 bases). V was clipped by 6 bases and J by 5 bases, with 18 bases between them. This CDR3 is 14 amino acids long. Germline loops: CDR1 GTSNPN, CDR2 SVGIG (reference sequence). The CDR3 loop is CACPSRRGLDTQYF. In nucleotides, the CDR3 is TGTGCCTGCCCCTCGCGACGGGGGTTAGATACGCAGTATTTT.

As concerns this clone: The junction departs from germline at one end; a sequencing error may be responsible. The gene calls are TRBV4-2 and TRBJ1-2, with D hard to call. CDR3 length: 11 residues. CDR1 and CDR2 (germline): LGHNA, YNFKEQ. The CDR3 bases are TGTGCCAGCAGCCAAGAAGGATGGAGTCTCTTC. Amino acid sequence: CASSQEGWSLF.

The chain combines TRBV9 with TRBJ2-1; TRBD1 agrees at 9 bases. The V segment lost 3 bases and the J segment 5 bases; nucleotides outside the gene matches: 9. Per germline, CDR1 SGDLS and CDR2 YYNGEE. CDR3 length: 16 amino acids. Written as DNA, the CDR3 is TGTGCCAGCAGCGCAAGGGGACAGGGAGGGAACAATGAGCAGTTCTTC. It yields the protein CASSARGQGGNNEQFF.

This chain connects TRBV27 to TRBJ1-2, with D tentatively TRBD1 (6 bases). Per the germline V gene, CDR1 is MNHEY and CDR2 is SMNVEV (reference sequence). V gave up 6 bases and J gave up 6 bases, with 14 bases separating them. CDR3 length: 13 residues. The CDR3 DNA follows: TGTGCCAGCAGGCGATTGACAGGCGATGGCTACACCTTC. Translating it yields CASRRLTGDGYTF.

The rearrangement uses TRBV28 and TRBJ1-2; 8 nucleotides match TRBD1. The germline V gene encodes CDR1 MDHEN and CDR2 SYDVKM. The CDR3 loop spans 14 amino acids. V lost 8 bases to trimming and J lost 3 bases; unmatched junction nucleotides: 8. CDR3 DNA sequence: TGTGCCAGCGCGAACAGGGGGAGGGACTATGGCTACACCTTC. Its protein product is CASANRGRDYGYTF.

The rearrangement links TRBV4-1 to TRBJ1-6; D gene unclear. The ends were cut back, 1 base at V and 7 bases at J, with 17 bases in the middle. This CDR3 is 17 amino acids long. Per the germline V gene, CDR1 is MGHRA and CDR2 is YSYEKL. This CDR3 reads CASSQVATPVGNSPLHF. For the CDR3, the DNA is TGCGCCAGCAGCCAAGTTGCGACACCCGTTGGCAATTCACCCCTCCACTTT.

This clone was detected only once. CDR3 sequence: CASSKQGADTEAFF. Written as DNA, the CDR3 is TGTGCCAGCAGTAAACAGGGCGCTGACACTGAAGCTTTCTTT. The V gene is TRBV2, the J gene TRBJ1-1, with a possible D match to TRBD1 (6 bases). The germline V and J ends were trimmed by 5 bases and 3 bases, with 13 bases remaining between them. The CDR3 spans 14 residues. The germline gives CDR1 SNHLY, CDR2 FYNNEI.

This chain uses TRBV20-1 with TRBJ1-2; the match to TRBD1 covers 8 bases. This CDR3 spans 15 amino acids. Germline CDR1 is DFQATT and CDR2 is SNEGSKA (reference sequence). V was pared by 3 bases and J by 7 bases, with 13 bases of the junction left unmatched. CDR3 residues: CSASSPDRADGGYTF. CDR3 coding DNA: TGCAGTGCTAGTTCCCCGGACAGGGCTGATGGTGGCTACACCTTC.

This clone was recorded a few times. The chain links TRBV6-5 to TRBJ2-4; TRBD2 matches 10 bases. Germline V CDR1 and CDR2: MNHEY, SVGAGI. Trimming took 6 bases from V and 8 from J; bases not matched to a gene: 10. The CDR3 length is 15 residues. Here the CDR3 reads CASRREREGPYIQYF. As DNA, the CDR3 is TGTGCCAGCAGGCGGGAGCGGGAGGGCCCTTACATTCAGTACTTC.

This chain links TRBV5-1 with TRBJ2-1, with 12 positions matching TRBD1. The CDR3 sequence is 14 residues long. V lost 4 bases and J lost 5; bases outside the gene matches: 1. Germline V CDR1 and CDR2: SGHRS, YFSETQ. The CDR3, as DNA: TGCGCCAGCAGCGGGGACAGGGGGCACAATGAGCAGTTCTTC. Protein: CASSGDRGHNEQFF.

The chain carries TRBV5-4 and TRBJ2-5, with TRBD1 as a possible D gene (5 bases). The CDR3 length is 13 residues. Trimming cost V 1 base and J 5 bases, with 9 bases left between them. Germline lookup yields CDR1 SGHNT and CDR2 YYREEE (reference sequence). The CDR3 DNA reads as TGTGCCAGCAGCTTGTCAGGGTCGGAGACCCAGTACTTC. It is translated as CASSLSGSETQYF.

The rearrangement joins TRBV30 to TRBJ1-3, with D possibly matching TRBD1 (5 bases). Germline V gene data show CDR1 as GTSNPN and CDR2 as SVGIG (reference sequence). The CDR3 spans 14 residues. V was cut by 3 bases and J by 0 bases, with 9 bases left in between. CDR3 residues: CAWRDQGSGNTIYF. CDR3 nucleotide sequence: TGTGCCTGGAGGGATCAGGGCTCTGGAAACACCATATATTTT.

V is TRBV4-1 and J is TRBJ2-7, with TRBD1 matching over 7 bases. The CDR3 covers 14 residues. With V trimmed by 4 bases and J by 3 bases, 6 bases remained unmatched. Germline CDR1 is MGHRA and CDR2 is YSYEKL. CDR3 loop: CASSLPGQSYEQYF. The CDR3 DNA sequence: TGCGCCAGCAGCCTACCGGGACAGAGCTACGAGCAGTACTTC.

The rearrangement links TRBV19 to TRBJ2-7; TRBD1 might be the D (5 bases). CDR3 length: 11 amino acids. V lost 10 bases to trimming and J lost 13 bases, with 20 bases between them. Germline CDR1 is LNHDA and CDR2 is SQIVND (reference sequence). This CDR3 reads CATRSGAIGYF. CDR3 sequence (DNA): TGTGCCACACGTAGTGGGGCCATAGGATACTTC.

The chain employs TRBV27 and TRBJ2-1; TRBD2 matches at 12 bases. The CDR3 runs to 16 residues. Per the germline V gene, CDR1 is MNHEY and CDR2 is SMNVEV (reference sequence). The trim removed 5 bases at V and 10 bases at J, leaving 12 bases unmatched. The CDR3: CASSPFTSGGHQEQFF. As DNA, the CDR3 is TGTGCCAGCAGTCCGTTTACTAGCGGGGGGCACCAAGAGCAGTTCTTC.

The V call is TRBV5-1, the J call TRBJ2-1; 13 positions match TRBD2. The germline CDR1 and CDR2 sequences are SGHRS and YFSETQ. This CDR3 contains 15 residues. V lost 4 bases and J lost 7; bases outside the gene matches: 5. CDR3 amino acids: CASSPGTSGENEQFF. The CDR3 DNA follows: TGCGCCAGCAGCCCGGGGACTAGCGGGGAGAATGAGCAGTTCTTC.

The rearrangement links TRBV27 to TRBJ2-7, with TRBD2 matching 12 bases. Germline V gene data show CDR1 as MNHEY and CDR2 as SMNVEV (reference sequence). The CDR3 is 17 amino acids. V trimming: 1 base; J trimming: 5 bases; junction bases outside the gene matches: 9. The CDR3 loop reads CASSLYVLTSGSHEQYF. The CDR3 DNA sequence: TGTGCCAGCAGTTTATATGTCTTGACTAGCGGGAGCCACGAGCAGTACTTC.

The rearrangement links TRBV23-1 to TRBJ1-2; no clear D. TRBV23-1 is an ORF, with its function uncertain. This CDR3 is built from 15 residues. Trimming left V 1 base short and J 8 bases short, with 17 bases between. The CDR3: CASSQLAGIFCGYTF. The CDR3 DNA reads as TGCGCCAGCAGTCAATTAGCGGGGATCTTTTGCGGCTACACCTTC.

The CDR3 region is CASSYSGGRLPDTQYF. CDR3 in DNA: TGTGCCAGCAGTTACTCCGGCGGGAGGCTGCCAGATACGCAGTATTTT. The genes are TRBV6-2 or TRBV6-3 and TRBJ2-3; 8 bases align to TRBD2. The CDR3 has 16 residues. Germline V CDR1 and CDR2: MNHEY, SVGEGT. V lost 0 bases, J lost 4 bases, and 6 bases stayed unmatched.

The gene calls are TRBV4-1 and TRBJ2-1; 8 bases match TRBD2. Germline CDR1 and CDR2: MGHRA and YSYEKL. There are 14 residues in the CDR3. The V gene end was trimmed by 4 bases and the J gene end by 6 bases; junction bases not matched to a gene: 5. The CDR3: CASSPGTRINEQFF. Written as DNA, the CDR3 is TGCGCCAGCAGCCCGGGGACTAGGATCAATGAGCAGTTCTTC.

The rearrangement joins TRBV20-1 to TRBJ1-1; D remains ambiguous. The CDR3 is 10 residues long. Germline lookup yields CDR1 DFQATT and CDR2 SNEGSKA (reference sequence). Trimming pared 3 bases from V and 5 bases from J, leaving 4 bases between. The CDR3 loop reads CSASETEAFF. In DNA, the CDR3 is TGCAGTGCTAGCGAGACTGAAGCTTTCTTT.

This clone came up once. V and J are TRBV27 and TRBJ2-3; 7 nucleotides agree with TRBD2. With V trimmed by 2 bases and J by 4 bases, 3 bases remained unmatched. The CDR3 runs 14 residues. Germline V CDR1 and CDR2: MNHEY, SMNVEV (reference sequence). The CDR3 nucleotides read TGTGCCAGCAGTTTAAGCGGGACCCCAGATACGCAGTATTTT. This gives the protein CASSLSGTPDTQYF.